These 22 T cell receptor beta chains share one sample of origin, sequenced in a study of identical twins. MiXCR, applied by TCRdb to the 5' RACE reads, yields one record per CDR3 protein. This sample has approximately 220,000 distinct CDR3 sequences, with 7.5% found just once. The same data also went into a second study, on yellow fever vaccine responses in identical twins.

Source material: memory (CD45RO+) T cells sorted from blood. The receptors were gathered from a woman aged 18-30 years in good health.

This clonotype was picked up a small number of times. The chain combines TRBV5-1 with TRBJ2-2, with 7 nucleotides matching TRBD2. This CDR3 comprises 16 residues. V shed 1 base, J shed 1 base, and the junction held 4 bases outside the gene matches. In germline, CDR1 is SGHRS, CDR2 YFSETQ. CDR3 sequence (DNA): TGCGCCAGCAGCTTGTACGGCGGGGGGAACACCGGGGAGCTGTTTTTT. Translation gives CASSLYGGGNTGELFF.

The rearrangement joins TRBV10-3 to TRBJ2-1; TRBD2 agrees at 7 bases. CDR3 length equals 18 residues. The ends lost 0 bases at V and 5 bases at J; junction bases unmatched: 13. Germline assignment: CDR1 ENHRY and CDR2 SYGVKD. The CDR3: CAISESLGRLAVDNEQFF. CDR3 DNA: TGTGCCATCAGTGAGTCGTTGGGGAGGCTAGCGGTAGACAATGAGCAGTTCTTC.

V gene TRBV7-9 combines with J gene TRBJ2-1; D ambiguous. CDR3 size: 15 residues. V lost 10 bases and J lost 0, with 16 bases in between. Germline values: CDR1 SEHNR, CDR2 FQNEAQ (reference sequence). CDR3 protein: CATTPRGTSYNEQFF. In nucleotides, the CDR3 is TGTGCCACCACCCCGCGAGGTACCTCCTACAATGAGCAGTTCTTC. Variable domain in full (rest from reference TRBV7-9 and TRBJ2-1): DTGVSQNPRHKITKRGQNVTFRCDPISEHNRLYWYRQTLGQGPEFLTYFQNEAQLEKSRLLSDRFSAERPKGSFSTLEIQRTEQGDSAMYLCATTPRGTSYNEQFFGPGTRLTVL.

This clonotype was seen at least ten times. The gene calls are TRBV2 and TRBJ2-5; TRBD2 aligns across 8 bases. J lost 4 bases, V lost 8 bases, and 15 bases had no gene match. CDR3 size: 16 residues. Germline values: CDR1 SNHLY, CDR2 FYNNEI. In DNA form, the CDR3 reads TGTGCCAGCGTCCGATTAGCTAGCGGGTTGGTAGAGACCCAGTACTTC. It is translated as CASVRLASGLVETQYF.

J is TRBJ2-2 and V is TRBV4-1; D is perhaps TRBD1 (5 bases). Trimming took off 4 bases at V and 1 base at J, with 13 bases between the two ends. The CDR3 consists of 16 residues. Per germline, CDR1 MGHRA and CDR2 YSYEKL. This chain's CDR3 is CASSPQAGKNTGELFF. The CDR3 DNA sequence: TGCGCCAGCAGCCCCCAAGCAGGGAAGAACACCGGGGAGCTGTTTTTT.

This clonotype came up many times. The V gene is TRBV12-3 or TRBV12-4, the J gene TRBJ2-3; D is uncertain. The CDR3 covers 14 residues. V was trimmed by 0 bases and J by 2 bases, leaving 6 bases between them. In nucleotides, the CDR3 is TGTGCCAGCAGTTTAGCGGGGTACACAGATACGCAGTATTTT. Amino acids: CASSLAGYTDTQYF.

This clonotype was counted a few times. The V call is TRBV5-1, the J call TRBJ2-1; 8 bases line up with TRBD2. Germline V gives CDR1 SGHRS, CDR2 YFSETQ. Losses at the gene ends were 6 bases for V and 3 bases for J; bases not matched to a gene: 5. The CDR3 length is 14 residues. For the CDR3, the DNA is TGCGCCAGCAAAAGCGGGGGTGGCTACAATGAGCAGTTCTTC. This encodes CASKSGGGYNEQFF.

This clonotype was seen more than once but under ten times. V usage is TRBV10-3 and J usage is TRBJ2-6, with TRBD1 identical over 8 bases. Trimming removed 8 bases from V and 4 bases from J; junction bases left unmatched: 4. The CDR3 loop spans 14 amino acids. CDR1 is ENHRY, CDR2 SYGVKD, per germline. CDR3 residues: CAIQGAAGANVLTF. In nucleotides, the CDR3 is TGTGCCATCCAGGGGGCGGCGGGGGCCAACGTCCTGACTTTC.

This clonotype was counted ten times or more. This rearrangement joins TRBV27 to TRBJ2-3; possibly TRBD1 for D (5 bases). Per germline, CDR1 MNHEY and CDR2 SMNVEV (reference sequence). CDR3 length: 12 amino acids. V shed 5 bases and J shed 3 bases, with 6 bases lying between them. CDR3 coding DNA: TGTGCCAGCAGTACAGGTACAGATACGCAGTATTTT. The encoded protein is CASSTGTDTQYF.

This clonotype has only a few counts. The J gene is TRBJ2-3, the V gene TRBV20-1; 7 bases line up with TRBD1. V gave up 5 bases and J gave up 3 bases; unmatched junction bases: 8. Germline CDR1 reads DFQATT; CDR2 reads SNEGSKA (reference sequence). The CDR3 has 14 amino acids. The CDR3 DNA reads as TGCAGTGCTGAGACAGGGACGTTAACAGATACGCAGTATTTT. Its translation is CSAETGTLTDTQYF.

In this sample, this clonotype turned up a few times. This chain connects TRBV20-1 to TRBJ2-2, with D perhaps matching TRBD1 (6 bases). CDR3 length: 16 amino acids. CDR1 DFQATT and CDR2 SNEGSKA come from the germline V gene (reference sequence). Trimming took 1 base from V and 2 from J, leaving 14 bases between them. The CDR3 reads CSARGGWGPNTGELFF. Here the CDR3 DNA reads TGCAGTGCTAGAGGGGGTTGGGGGCCTAACACCGGGGAGCTGTTTTTT.

In its sample, this clonotype was seen a few times. This sequence joins TRBV7-2 and TRBJ2-1, with 9 bases aligning to TRBD2. The length of the CDR3 is 15 residues. The germline CDR1 and CDR2 sequences are SGHTA and FQGNSA. The junction had 11 bases not matched to a gene; V was cut back by 5 bases and J by 9 bases. This chain's CDR3 is CASSPGGGGASEQFF. The CDR3 DNA follows: TGTGCCAGCAGCCCGGGCGGCGGGGGGGCGAGTGAGCAGTTCTTC.

The chain joins TRBV10-1 to TRBJ2-1; TRBD2 agrees at 7 bases. The germline V gene encodes CDR1 WNHNN and CDR2 SYGVQD (reference sequence). The trim removed 3 bases at V and 7 bases at J, leaving 6 bases unmatched. This CDR3 spans 14 amino acids. The CDR3 DNA is TGCGCCAGCAGTGACTCACTAGCGCAAAATGAGCAGTTCTTC. Translating gives CASSDSLAQNEQFF.

The table lists this clonotype with many counts. The J gene is TRBJ1-1, the V gene TRBV6-2 or TRBV6-3, with D possibly matching TRBD1 (6 bases). CDR3 length: 13 amino acids. V shed 2 bases and J shed 5 bases, with 9 bases lying between them. The germline V gene encodes CDR1 MNHEY and CDR2 SVGEGT. The chain's CDR3 is CASSYGGQTEAFF. The CDR3 region has the DNA TGTGCCAGCAGTTACGGGGGGCAGACTGAAGCTTTCTTT.

The chain links TRBV20-1 to TRBJ2-2; 11 bases match TRBD2. The V gene end was trimmed by 5 bases and the J gene end by 4 bases; junction bases not matched to a gene: 6. This CDR3 is 15 amino acids long. Germline lookup yields CDR1 DFQATT and CDR2 SNEGSKA (reference sequence). The CDR3 DNA follows: TGCAGTGCTCGCGGGACTAGCGGATTCACCGGGGAGCTGTTTTTT. Residues: CSARGTSGFTGELFF.

This clonotype was seen many times. The chain employs TRBV12-3 or TRBV12-4 and TRBJ2-5; D is undetermined. Trimming stripped 6 bases from V and 3 bases from J, with 14 bases between. This CDR3 comprises 14 residues. CDR3 in amino acids: CASSRGRTEETQYF. CDR3 in DNA: TGTGCCAGCAGCAGAGGACGGACGGAAGAGACCCAGTACTTC.

About this clonotype itself: The missing conserved phenylalanine or tryptophan at the end of this CDR3 makes a read error likely. V and J are TRBV28 and TRBJ2-3, with TRBD2 matching over 9 bases. Trimming removed 11 bases from V and 1 base from J; junction bases left unmatched: 10. The CDR3 is made up of 15 amino acids. Germline V gene data show CDR1 as MDHEN and CDR2 as SYDVKM. CDR3 sequence reads: CAGGLAGEGTDTQYL. CDR3 nucleotide sequence: TGTGCCGGAGGGTTAGCGGGAGAGGGCACAGATACGCAGTATCTT.

This clonotype was seen ten or more times. J is TRBJ2-2 and V is TRBV6-5; the D is unclear. The length of the CDR3 is 14 residues. Germline V gene data show CDR1 as MNHEY and CDR2 as SVGAGI. V was trimmed by 2 bases and J by 4 bases, leaving 8 bases between them. DNA for the CDR3: TGTGCCAGCAGTTACGAGCTCTCCACCGGGGAGCTGTTTTTT. Amino acids: CASSYELSTGELFF.

The sample holds a few counts of this clonotype. The V and J genes are TRBV9 and TRBJ2-5; a weak D match, TRBD2 (7 bases). The germline V gene encodes CDR1 SGDLS and CDR2 YYNGEE. CDR3 size: 14 residues. V was cut by 0 bases and J by 5 bases, with 11 bases left in between. CDR3 amino acids: CASSVAWGGETQYF. CDR3 in DNA: TGTGCCAGCAGCGTAGCTTGGGGGGGCGAGACCCAGTACTTC.

This clonotype has at least ten counts. The CDR3 spells CSVRGGGTDTEAFF. CDR3 coding DNA: TGCAGTGTCCGGGGAGGGGGGACGGACACTGAAGCTTTCTTT. The V and J genes are TRBV20-1 and TRBJ1-1; maybe TRBD1 (6 bases). CDR1 is DFQATT, CDR2 SNEGSKA, per germline (reference sequence). V lost 7 bases, J lost 3 bases, and 18 bases lay in between. The CDR3 length is 14 residues.

In this sample, this clonotype turned up many times. The J gene is TRBJ2-1, the V gene TRBV9, with TRBD1 matching over 7 bases. With 0 bases clipped from V and 4 bases from J, the junction kept 10 bases outside the gene matches. CDR3 length equals 17 residues. Germline V gene sequence: CDR1 SGDLS, CDR2 YYNGEE. The CDR3 DNA is TGTGCCAGCAGCGTAGACGTAGGGGGACAGAGATACAATGAGCAGTTCTTC. As protein: CASSVDVGGQRYNEQFF. Using reference TRBV9 and TRBJ2-1 for the parts outside the CDR3, the full variable domain is DSGVTQTPKHLITATGQRVTLRCSPRSGDLSVYWYQQSLDQGLQFLIQYYNGEERAKGNILERFSAQQFPDLHSELNLSSLELGDSALYFCASSVDVGGQRYNEQFFGPGTRLTVL.

The chain carries TRBV18 and TRBJ2-7; TRBD2 matches at 10 bases. CDR3 length: 15 residues. Germline V gene sequence: CDR1 KGHSH, CDR2 LQKENI. Trimming cost V 5 bases and J 4 bases; bases outside gene matches: 8. The CDR3 is CASSVDSGRAYEQYF. The DNA of the CDR3 is TGTGCCAGCTCAGTCGACAGCGGGAGGGCATACGAGCAGTACTTC.